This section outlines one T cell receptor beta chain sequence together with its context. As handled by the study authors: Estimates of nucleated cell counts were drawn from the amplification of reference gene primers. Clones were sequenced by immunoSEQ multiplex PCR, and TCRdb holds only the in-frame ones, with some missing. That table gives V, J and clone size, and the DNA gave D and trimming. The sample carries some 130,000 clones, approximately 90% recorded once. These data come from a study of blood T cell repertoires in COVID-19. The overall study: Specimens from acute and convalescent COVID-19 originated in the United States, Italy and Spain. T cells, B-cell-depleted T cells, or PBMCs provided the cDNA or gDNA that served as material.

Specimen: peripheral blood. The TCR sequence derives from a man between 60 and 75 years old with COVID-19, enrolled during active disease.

This CDR3 reads CASSLAGGSTSDTQYF. DNA for the CDR3: TGTGCCAGCAGTTTAGCGGGGGGGTCGACCTCAGATACGCAGTATTTT. The chain employs TRBV27 and TRBJ2-3, with TRBD2 identical over 9 bases. This CDR3 has 16 amino acids. The ends lost 2 bases at V and 4 bases at J; junction bases unmatched: 7. The germline V gene encodes CDR1 MNHEY and CDR2 SMNVEV (reference sequence).